A selection of T cell receptor beta chains follows, all from one sample in a study of cytotoxic CD8 clonotypes in ibrutinib-treated CLL. TCRdb's copy holds only in-frame clones and misses some; the assay was immunoSEQ multiplex PCR. This sample has almost 85,000 clones, with about 86% found just once. The sample here was PBMCs, taken before ibrutinib treatment. The receptors stem from a human donor with chronic lymphocytic leukemia. The CDR3 runs from the conserved cysteine through the conserved F or W. D genes are given only for firm matches. Clone size is shown for a subset of rows, as once, few, many or a class of expanded clone.

length: 14
V: TRBV6-1
J: TRBJ2-2
size: -
D: TRBD1
DNA: TGTGCCAGCAGTACCGGACAGGGTGCCGGGGAGCTGTTTTTT
CDR3: CASSTGQGAGELFF

length: 14
V: TRBV6-5
J: TRBJ2-7
size: -
D: TRBD1
DNA: TGTGCCAGCAGTCCCGACAGGGCATCCTACGAGCAGTACTTC
CDR3: CASSPDRASYEQYF

length: 10
V: TRBV2
J: TRBJ1-2
size: -
D: -
DNA: TGTGCCAGCAGGAATATTGGCTACACCTTC
CDR3: CASRNIGYTF

length: 23
V: TRBV12-2
J: TRBJ2-7
size: once
D: -
DNA: TGTGCAAGTCGCTTAGTCGGTGGGTCGCTTAGGAGATCCGGGGAAGGAACTTGGGGGGAGCAGTACTTC
CDR3: CASRLVGGSLRRSGEGTWGEQYF

length: 16
V: TRBV2
J: TRBJ1-3
size: -
D: -
DNA: TGTGCCAGCCAAACACCACCCTTGAGCTCTGGAAACACCATATATTTT
CDR3: CASQTPPLSSGNTIYF

length: 16
V: TRBV7-2
J: TRBJ2-1
size: -
D: TRBD2
DNA: TGTGCCAGCAGCTTCAAACGACTAGCGGGAGCGGATGAGCAGTTCTTC
CDR3: CASSFKRLAGADEQFF

length: 14
V: TRBV5-1
J: TRBJ2-5
size: -
D: TRBD2
DNA: TGCGCCAGCAGCTTCCTAGCGGGTGGGGAGACCCAGTACTTC
CDR3: CASSFLAGGETQYF

length: 16
V: TRBV19
J: TRBJ2-5
size: -
D: TRBD2
DNA: TGTGCCAGTAGTATAGACTCGACTAGCGTAGGCCGTCCCCAGTACTTC
CDR3: CASSIDSTSVGRPQYF

length: 16
V: TRBV6-4
J: TRBJ2-3
size: -
D: -
DNA: TGTGCCAGCAGTGAGTGGCGGGGACTTAGCACAGATACGCAGTATTTT
CDR3: CASSEWRGLSTDTQYF

length: 14
V: TRBV6-1
J: TRBJ1-1
size: -
D: TRBD1
DNA: TGTGCCAGCAGTGTTGTCAGGGGGCATGATGAAGCTTTCTTT
CDR3: CASSVVRGHDEAFF

length: 13
V: TRBV9
J: TRBJ2-3
size: -
D: -
DNA: TGTGCCAGCAGTTTAGGGGGTTTAGATACGCAGTATTTT
CDR3: CASSLGGLDTQYF

length: 18
V: TRBV21-1
J: TRBJ2-2
size: -
D: -
DNA: TGTGCCAGCACCTGGGACAGGGCGAGTGGATCCTACACCGGGGAGCTGTTTTTT
CDR3: CASTWDRASGSYTGELFF

length: 17
V: TRBV9
J: TRBJ2-6
size: -
D: TRBD2
DNA: TGTGCCAGCAGCGTACCACTAGCGGGAGCTGGGGCCAACGTCCTGACTTTC
CDR3: CASSVPLAGAGANVLTF

length: 17
V: TRBV27
J: TRBJ2-1
size: -
D: TRBD2
DNA: TGTGCCAGCAGTTTACTTTCTAGCGGGATCGGGTTCAATGAGCAGTTCTTC
CDR3: CASSLLSSGIGFNEQFF

length: 14
V: TRBV12-5
J: TRBJ1-1
size: -
D: -
DNA: TGTGCTAGTGGTTTGGGGACAGAAAACACTGAAGCTTTCTTT
CDR3: CASGLGTENTEAFF

length: 16
V: TRBV16
J: TRBJ2-1
size: -
D: -
DNA: TGTGCCAGCAGCCCACTGGGGGATGAAATCTACAATGAGCAGTTCTTC
CDR3: CASSPLGDEIYNEQFF

length: 14
V: TRBV10-1
J: TRBJ2-2
size: few
D: -
DNA: TGCGCCAGCAGTGGGGTTTTGGGCAGCGGGGAGCTGTTTTTT
CDR3: CASSGVLGSGELFF

length: 14
V: TRBV6-5
J: TRBJ2-7
size: -
D: -
DNA: TGTGCCAGCAGTTACTCCAAGACTTCCTACGAGCAGTACTTC
CDR3: CASSYSKTSYEQYF

length: 12
V: TRBV29-1
J: TRBJ2-7
size: -
D: TRBD1
DNA: TGCAGCGTTCGACAGGGTCGTAACGAGCAGTACTTC
CDR3: CSVRQGRNEQYF

length: 12
V: TRBV29-1
J: TRBJ2-1
size: -
D: -
DNA: TGCAGCGCGTCCGACTTGTACAATGAGCAGTTCTTC
CDR3: CSASDLYNEQFF

length: 17
V: TRBV7-9
J: TRBJ1-4
size: -
D: TRBD1
DNA: TGTGCCAGCAGCTTACTACAGGGGTCTGCAACTAATGAAAAACTGTTTTTT
CDR3: CASSLLQGSATNEKLFF

length: 13
V: TRBV10-3
J: TRBJ1-2
size: -
D: -
DNA: TGCGCCATCAGTTTGGGACCCGACTATGGCTACACCTTC
CDR3: CAISLGPDYGYTF

length: 16
V: TRBV27
J: TRBJ1-5
size: -
D: TRBD1
DNA: TGTGCCAGCAGTCCCGATAGACAGGGTAGGTATCAGCCCCAGCATTTT
CDR3: CASSPDRQGRYQPQHF